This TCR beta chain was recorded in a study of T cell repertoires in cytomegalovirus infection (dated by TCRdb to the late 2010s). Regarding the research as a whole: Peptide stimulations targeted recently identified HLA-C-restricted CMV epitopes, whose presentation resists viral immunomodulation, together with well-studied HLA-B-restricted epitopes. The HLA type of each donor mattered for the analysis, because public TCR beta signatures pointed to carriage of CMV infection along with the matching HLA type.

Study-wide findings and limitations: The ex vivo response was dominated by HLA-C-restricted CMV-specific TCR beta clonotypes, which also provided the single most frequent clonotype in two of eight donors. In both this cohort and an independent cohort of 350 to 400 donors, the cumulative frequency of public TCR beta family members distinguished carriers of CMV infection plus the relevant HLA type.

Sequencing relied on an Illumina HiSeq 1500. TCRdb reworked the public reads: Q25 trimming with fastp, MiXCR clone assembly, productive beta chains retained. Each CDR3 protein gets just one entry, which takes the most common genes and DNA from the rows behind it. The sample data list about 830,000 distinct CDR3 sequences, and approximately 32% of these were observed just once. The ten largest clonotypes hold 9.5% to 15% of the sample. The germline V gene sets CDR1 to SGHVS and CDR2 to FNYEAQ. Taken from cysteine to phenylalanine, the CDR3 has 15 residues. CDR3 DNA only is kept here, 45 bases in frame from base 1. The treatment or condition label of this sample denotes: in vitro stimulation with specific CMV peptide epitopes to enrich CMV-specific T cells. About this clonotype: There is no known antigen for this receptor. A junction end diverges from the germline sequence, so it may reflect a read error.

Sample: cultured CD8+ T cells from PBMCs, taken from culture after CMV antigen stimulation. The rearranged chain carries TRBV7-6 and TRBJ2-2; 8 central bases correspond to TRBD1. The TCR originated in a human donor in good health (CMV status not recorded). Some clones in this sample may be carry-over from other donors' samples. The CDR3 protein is CASSSPTGGSGKLFF. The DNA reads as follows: TGTGCCAGCAGTTCGCCAACAGGGGGGTCCGGGAAGCTGTTTTTT.